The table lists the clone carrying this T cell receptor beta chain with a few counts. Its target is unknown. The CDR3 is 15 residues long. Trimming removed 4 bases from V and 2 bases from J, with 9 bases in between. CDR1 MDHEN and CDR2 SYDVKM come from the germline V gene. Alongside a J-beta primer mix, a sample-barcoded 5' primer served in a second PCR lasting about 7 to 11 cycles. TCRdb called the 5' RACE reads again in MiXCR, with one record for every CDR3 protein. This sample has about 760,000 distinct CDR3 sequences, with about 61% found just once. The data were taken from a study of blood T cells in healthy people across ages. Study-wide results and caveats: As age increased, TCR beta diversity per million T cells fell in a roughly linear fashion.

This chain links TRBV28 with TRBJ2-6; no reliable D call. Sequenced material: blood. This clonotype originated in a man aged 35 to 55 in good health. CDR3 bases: TGTGCCAGCAGTTCCCCCGGGCCTGGGGCCAACGTCCTGACTTTC. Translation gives CASSSPGPGANVLTF.